The 20 T cell receptor beta chains reported below all come from one sample, sequenced in a study of tumor and adjacent non-tumor tissue in lung cancer. This sample's RNA came from whole unsorted tissue. More than 3 cm separated this lung sample from the edge of the tumor. Three rounds of nested PCR, following a modified ARM-PCR protocol, produced the TCRbeta library. Each CDR3 protein gets one entry after TCRdb re-called the multiplex PCR reads with MiXCR. This table holds some 70,000 distinct CDR3 sequences, approximately 71% found once. Sequencing used distant non-tumor lung tissue. The source is a woman in her forties or fifties with non-small cell lung cancer.

With respect to this clonotype: A much larger clone differs from this one at a single base, so this may be a read error. The chain combines TRBV20-1 with TRBJ1-2; a weak D match, TRBD1 (5 bases). This CDR3 region has 14 residues. V dropped 3 bases and J dropped 10 bases, with 21 bases sitting between them. Looked up from germline, CDR1 is DFQATT and CDR2 is SNEGSKA (reference sequence). The CDR3 DNA reads TGCAGTGCTAGTTTCCCCCCCGGGGGATGGGACTACACCTTC. This translates into CSASFPPGGWDYTF.

The V and J genes are TRBV20-1 and TRBJ1-6, with D tentatively TRBD1 (5 bases). Between the trimmed V and J ends, which lost 5 bases and 1 base, there was a span of 18 bases. Per the germline V gene, CDR1 is DFQATT and CDR2 is SNEGSKA (reference sequence). The CDR3 extends over 17 amino acids. CDR3 in DNA: TGCAGTGCTCAAGGGCCTGGAACAGGATCCTATAATTCACCCCTCCACTTT. This sequence encodes CSAQGPGTGSYNSPLHF.

The chain employs TRBV2 and TRBJ2-3; TRBD1 is a possible D gene (6 bases). The V gene lost 4 bases and the J gene lost 9 bases, with 11 bases spanning the gap. Germline CDR1 reads SNHLY; CDR2 reads FYNNEI. This CDR3 comprises 12 residues. In DNA form, the CDR3 reads TGTGCCAGCAGTGTGGCAGGACAGACGCAGTATTTT. Translation: CASSVAGQTQYF.

Note on this clonotype: The junction does not match germline at one end; this may be a read error. The chain employs TRBV29-1 and TRBJ2-5, with a tentative D call TRBD2 (5 bases). Germline lookup yields CDR1 SQVTM and CDR2 ANQGSEA. The CDR3 length is 14 residues. The CDR3 DNA follows: TGCAGCGTTGTTGTTTGGGGAGATTGGGAGACACAGTACTTC. Amino acids: CSVVVWGDWETQYF.

V usage is TRBV24-1 and J usage is TRBJ2-7; the match to TRBD2 covers 7 bases. This CDR3 region has 16 residues. Germline V lookup: CDR1 KGHDR, CDR2 SFDVKD. V trimming: 5 bases; J trimming: 1 base; junction bases outside the gene matches: 10. As DNA, the CDR3 is TGTGCCACCAGTGGCCCCCCTAGCGGAGATTCCTACGAGCAGTACTTC. This encodes CATSGPPSGDSYEQYF.

The chain couples TRBV5-1 to TRBJ2-1; tentative D call: TRBD1 (7 bases). V was cut by 4 bases and J by 9 bases, with 23 bases left in between. The CDR3 has 16 residues. From germline, CDR1 is SGHRS and CDR2 YFSETQ. In DNA, the CDR3 is TGCGCCAGCAGCCGAGGGGCCGCAGGGGGGCTTAGTGAGCAGTTCTTC. Its protein is CASSRGAAGGLSEQFF.

J is TRBJ2-7 and V is TRBV28; 12 bases map to TRBD1. The trim removed 4 bases at V and 7 bases at J, leaving 20 bases unmatched. CDR3 length: 19 residues. Germline-derived CDR1 and CDR2 are MDHEN and SYDVKM. The CDR3 here is CASSSLFLEPGQGAEEQYF. Written as DNA, the CDR3 is TGTGCCAGCAGTTCCTTGTTTCTCGAACCGGGACAGGGGGCCGAGGAGCAGTACTTC. Filled out from reference TRBV28 and TRBJ2-7, the complete variable domain reads DVKVTQSSRYLVKRTGEKVFLECVQDMDHENMFWYRQDPGLGLRLIYFSYDVKMKEKGDIPEGYSVSREKKERFSLILESASTNQTSMYLCASSSLFLEPGQGAEEQYFGPGTRLTVT.

In this sample, this clonotype is medium-sized. V usage is TRBV6-5 and J usage is TRBJ2-1; 10 bases are a match to TRBD1. With V trimmed by 9 bases and J by 2 bases, 4 bases remained unmatched. CDR1 MNHEY and CDR2 SVGAGI come from the germline V gene. The CDR3 loop spans 14 amino acids. The CDR3 protein is CASQGTGAYNEQFF. CDR3 nucleotides: TGTGCCAGTCAAGGGACAGGGGCCTACAATGAGCAGTTCTTC.

This clonotype came up once. The chain carries TRBV12-5 and TRBJ2-7, with 8 positions matching TRBD2. Germline CDR1 is LGHNT and CDR2 is FRNRAP. This CDR3 has 15 residues. The ends lost 5 bases at V and 10 bases at J; junction bases unmatched: 16. The CDR3 protein is CASGGSGGDLREQYF. As DNA, the CDR3 is TGTGCTAGTGGTGGGAGCGGGGGTGATCTACGCGAACAGTACTTC.

V is TRBV7-9 and J is TRBJ1-1, with D unclear. The CDR3 sequence is 16 residues long. Trimming took off 6 bases at V and 3 bases at J, with 20 bases between the two ends. The germline V gene has CDR1 SEHNR and CDR2 FQNEAQ (reference sequence). CDR3 protein: CASSPVRGFMYTEAFF. CDR3 DNA: TGTGCCAGCAGTCCCGTCAGAGGGTTCATGTACACTGAAGCTTTCTTT.

A note on this clonotype: The germline gene is not matched at one end of the junction; a read error may be the cause. This chain links TRBV4-2 with TRBJ1-6, with a tentative D call TRBD1 (6 bases). The CDR3 sequence is 16 residues long. Germline assignment: CDR1 LGHNA and CDR2 YNFKEQ. In nucleotides, the CDR3 is TGCGCTAGCAGCCAAGAACGCGGACAGTTTAATTCACCCCTCCACTTT. It translates to CASSQERGQFNSPLHF.

Concerning this clonotype itself: One end of the junction fails to match germline, which may point to a read error. The J gene is TRBJ2-2, the V gene TRBV11-2; either TRBD1 or TRBD2 may supply D (6 bases each). The germline CDR1 and CDR2 sequences are SGHAT and FQNNGV. The CDR3 runs to 13 residues. The CDR3 DNA reads TGTGTCAGCAGCTGGGGGACAACCCGGGAGCTGTTGTTT. It translates to CVSSWGTTRELLF.

This clonotype was seen a single time. The chain uses TRBV29-1 and TRBJ2-7, with D perhaps being TRBD1 or TRBD2 (6 bases each). With 7 bases removed from V and 1 base from J, the gap between germline ends came to 20 bases. The CDR3 has 15 amino acids. Germline V CDR1 and CDR2: SQVTM, ANQGSEA. The CDR3 bases are TGCAGCGCCGTGCCTGGAGGGGGTTTTTCCTACGAGCAGTACTTC. Protein sequence: CSAVPGGGFSYEQYF.

The count of this clonotype is one. V and J are TRBV28 and TRBJ2-4, with TRBD1 matching 7 bases. Trimming cost V 9 bases and J 13 bases; bases outside gene matches: 18. Germline CDR1 and CDR2: MDHEN and SYDVKM. The CDR3 consists of 14 residues. The CDR3 nucleotides read TGTGCCAGGAGCCCCCCGGACAGGTCCGCCCCACAGTACTTC. It translates to CARSPPDRSAPQYF.

Of note for this clonotype: A junction end diverges from the germline sequence, so it may reflect a read error. J is TRBJ2-7 and V is TRBV11-2; a possible D gene is TRBD2 (6 bases). Germline V gene lookup returns CDR1 SGHAT and CDR2 FQNNGV. The CDR3 length is 13 residues. CDR3 sequence: CASSLADEYEQYF. CDR3 DNA sequence: TGTGCCAGTAGCTTAGCGGATGAGTACGAGCAATACTTC.

In the case of this clonotype: At one end the junction does not follow the germline gene, possibly because of a read error. This sequence joins TRBV6-2 or TRBV6-3 and TRBJ2-3; 10 positions agree with TRBD2. Germline V gene lookup returns CDR1 MNHEY and CDR2 SVGEGT. The CDR3 length is 13 residues. The CDR3 sequence: CAIGLLAGDTQYF. As DNA, the CDR3 is TGTGCCATCGGTCTGCTAGCGGGAGATACTCAGTATTTT.

This clonotype was counted at least ten times. The CDR3 loop is CATSDVLRDLTNTGELFF. In DNA form, the CDR3 reads TGTGCCACCAGTGATGTCCTCCGGGACCTAACGAACACCGGGGAGCTGTTTTTT. The rearrangement links TRBV24-1 to TRBJ2-2; D is possibly TRBD1 or TRBD2 (5 bases each). Germline V gene sequence: CDR1 KGHDR, CDR2 SFDVKD. V lost 3 bases, J lost 0 bases, and 16 bases lay in between. The CDR3 consists of 18 residues.

Judged by abundance, this clonotype is medium-sized (0.01 to 0.1%). The chain combines TRBV28 with TRBJ1-4; D call uncertain. Between the trimmed V and J ends, which lost 5 bases and 10 bases, there was a span of 11 bases. CDR3 size: 12 residues. CDR1 is MDHEN, CDR2 SYDVKM, per germline. CDR3 region: CASSPPRGKLFF. In nucleotides, the CDR3 is TGTGCCAGCAGTCCGCCCAGAGGAAAACTGTTTTTT.

Remarks on this clonotype: An end of the junction does not agree with germline; a read error may underlie this. The chain uses TRBV5-1 and TRBJ1-2, with TRBD1 matching 7 bases. The V gene's germline CDR1 is SGHRS and CDR2 YFSETQ. The CDR3 covers 15 residues. The CDR3 DNA follows: TGCACCAGCAGCCTCCTAAGGACAGGACTTACTAGCTACACCTTC. Translation: CTSSLLRTGLTSYTF.

On this clonotype itself: A much larger clone lies a single base off, so this may be a read error. The V and J genes are TRBV29-1 and TRBJ2-6; D gene unclear. Germline CDR1 is SQVTM and CDR2 is ANQGSEA. This CDR3 has 13 amino acids. CDR3 protein: CSVGVSGVNVLTF. Here the CDR3 DNA reads TGCAGCGTTGGAGTCTCTGGGGTCAACGTCCTGACTTTC.